This TCR beta chain was observed in a study of shared clonotypes between healthy human individuals. Whole-study context: Three plates were used per donor for CD4 naive, three for CD4 memory, two for CD8 naive and one for CD8 memory. Whole-study findings and limits: The study found about 5.1% of naive CD4 clonotypes shared across four donors. Relative to memory subsets, naive subsets generally showed larger estimated richness.

TCRdb's table, derived via immunoSEQ multiplex PCR, lists solely in-frame clones and lacks some. Here the sample spans a few million clones, about 92% being singletons. Worth noting for this clone: Its antigen remains unidentified.

J was trimmed by 7 bases and V by 4 bases; bases with no gene match: 11. The CDR3 is 17 residues long. Germline V gene data show CDR1 as SGDLS and CDR2 as YYNGEE. This TCR was recovered from a man aged 18 to 29 in good health. Some clones in this sample may be carry-over from other donors' samples. Source material: naive CD4+ T cells from PBMCs. The subset here: CD45RA+ positively selected. The rearrangement links TRBV9 to TRBJ2-1; 13 nucleotides agree with TRBD2. This CDR3 is CASSPRTSGSSRNEQFF. The CDR3 bases are TGTGCCAGCAGCCCCCGGACTAGCGGGAGTAGTAGAAATGAGCAGTTCTTC.